These T cell receptor beta chains were read from a single sample in a study of CD8 T cells in Susac syndrome. In TCRdb, the immunoSEQ multiplex PCR reads were re-called with MiXCR into one record per CDR3 protein. Of fewer than 85,000 distinct CDR3 sequences listed, over 90% are singletons. The specimen sequenced was CD8+ T cells from PBMCs. The source of these receptors is a human donor with Susac syndrome. Both conserved end residues are part of each CDR3. D genes are given only for firm matches. Only part of the rows carry a size: once, few, many, or a class if the clone is expanded.

V: TRBV19; J: TRBJ1-5; size: .; D: .; CDR3: CASSDGTSGRQHF; DNA: TGTGCCAGTAGTGACGGGACATCGGGGCGCCAGCATTTT
V: TRBV29-1; J: TRBJ2-7; size: .; D: .; CDR3: CSVEDGPEQYF; DNA: TGCAGCGTTGAAGATGGGCCCGAGCAGTACTTC
V: TRBV14; J: TRBJ2-1; size: .; D: .; CDR3: CASSWLANNEQFF; DNA: TGTGCCAGCAGCTGGTTAGCGAACAATGAGCAGTTCTTC
V: TRBV7-8; J: TRBJ2-1; size: .; D: .; CDR3: CASSSLVGGLGNEQFF; DNA: TGTGCCAGCAGCTCCCTCGTGGGAGGCCTAGGAAATGAGCAGTTCTTC
V: TRBV6-5; J: TRBJ2-1; size: .; D: TRBD1; CDR3: CASSWGQGSEQFF; DNA: TGTGCCAGCAGTTGGGGACAGGGGTCTGAGCAGTTCTTC
V: TRBV28; J: TRBJ1-5; size: .; D: .; CDR3: CASSLTVTNQPQHF; DNA: TGTGCCAGCAGTTTAACCGTAACTAATCAGCCCCAGCATTTT
V: TRBV7-8; J: TRBJ1-1; size: .; D: TRBD1; CDR3: CASSSTDRADTEAFF; DNA: TGTGCCAGCAGCTCGACGGACAGGGCGGACACTGAAGCTTTCTTT
V: TRBV25-1; J: TRBJ2-4; size: .; D: .; CDR3: CASEVGNIQYF; DNA: TGTGCCAGCGAGGTCGGAAACATTCAGTACTTC
V: TRBV13; J: TRBJ1-2; size: .; D: .; CDR3: CASSPSPGSYGYTF; DNA: TGTGCCAGCAGCCCCTCCCCAGGAAGCTATGGCTACACCTTC
V: TRBV6-2/TRBV6-3; J: TRBJ2-3; size: once; D: TRBD1; CDR3: CASSYSAPGGDILTDTQYF; DNA: TGTGCCAGCAGTTACTCGGCCCCAGGGGGCGATATCCTCACAGATACGCAGTATTTT
V: TRBV15; J: TRBJ2-7; size: .; D: .; CDR3: CATSSLSADEQYF; DNA: TGTGCCACCAGCAGTCTGTCGGCAGACGAGCAGTACTTC
V: TRBV9; J: TRBJ1-1; size: .; D: .; CDR3: CASALGRGMDTEAFF; DNA: TGTGCCAGCGCGCTGGGGAGGGGAATGGACACTGAAGCTTTCTTT
V: TRBV14; J: TRBJ1-6; size: .; D: .; CDR3: CASSLTLTSPLHF; DNA: TGTGCCAGCAGCCTGACACTCACCTCACCCCTCCACTTT
V: TRBV4-1; J: TRBJ1-4; size: .; D: .; CDR3: CASSQGWEEGEKLFF; DNA: TGCGCCAGCAGCCAAGGGTGGGAAGAAGGGGAAAAACTGTTTTTT
V: TRBV9; J: TRBJ2-2; size: .; D: .; CDR3: CASSVDGTGELFF; DNA: TGTGCCAGCAGCGTAGATGGTACCGGGGAGCTGTTTTTT
V: TRBV3-1; J: TRBJ2-1; size: .; D: TRBD2; CDR3: CASSIRDYSYNEQFF; DNA: TGTGCCAGCAGCATCCGGGACTACTCCTACAATGAGCAGTTCTTC
V: TRBV5-4; J: TRBJ2-6; size: once; D: .; CDR3: CASKITFSGANVLTF; DNA: TGTGCCAGCAAGATAACGTTTTCTGGGGCCAACGTCCTGACTTTC
V: TRBV29-1; J: TRBJ1-2; size: .; D: .; CDR3: CSVPSGGRGYTF; DNA: TGCAGCGTCCCGAGCGGGGGGCGAGGCTACACCTTC
V: TRBV7-3; J: TRBJ1-1; size: .; D: TRBD1; CDR3: CASSFGQDGNTEAFF; DNA: TGTGCCAGCAGCTTCGGACAGGACGGGAACACTGAAGCTTTCTTT
V: TRBV6-5; J: TRBJ1-1; size: .; D: TRBD1; CDR3: CASSYQTGGRDTEAFF; DNA: TGTGCCAGCAGTTATCAAACAGGGGGCCGGGACACTGAAGCTTTCTTT
V: TRBV24-1; J: TRBJ2-1; size: .; D: TRBD2; CDR3: CATSSGRDYNEQFF; DNA: TGTGCCACCAGTAGCGGGAGGGATTACAATGAGCAGTTCTTC
V: TRBV5-6; J: TRBJ2-2; size: .; D: .; CDR3: CASSKGTGELFF; DNA: TGTGCCAGCAGCAAGGGGACCGGGGAGCTGTTTTTT
V: TRBV5-1; J: TRBJ2-3; size: .; D: .; CDR3: CASSLSGGMADTQYF; DNA: TGCGCCAGCAGCTTGAGCGGCGGGATGGCAGATACGCAGTATTTT
V: TRBV19; J: TRBJ2-5; size: .; D: TRBD2; CDR3: CASSSGTSGSRETQYF; DNA: TGTGCCAGTAGTTCCGGGACTAGCGGGAGTCGCGAGACCCAGTACTTC
V: TRBV24-1; J: TRBJ2-4; size: .; D: TRBD2; CDR3: CATLAGGLAKNIQYF; DNA: TGTGCCACTCTAGCGGGGGGACTAGCCAAAAACATTCAGTACTTC
V: TRBV30; J: TRBJ2-2; size: .; D: TRBD1; CDR3: CAWTSGQDRNTGELFF; DNA: TGTGCCTGGACTAGTGGACAGGATAGGAACACCGGGGAGCTGTTTTTT
V: TRBV29-1; J: TRBJ2-7; size: .; D: TRBD2; CDR3: CSVQASGSYEQYF; DNA: TGCAGCGTACAGGCTAGCGGGAGTTACGAGCAGTACTTC
V: TRBV12-3/TRBV12-4; J: TRBJ1-2; size: .; D: TRBD1; CDR3: CASSFLTGYGYTF; DNA: TGTGCCAGCAGTTTCCTGACAGGGTATGGCTACACCTTC
V: TRBV30; J: TRBJ2-1; size: .; D: TRBD2; CDR3: CAWSKGGSSYNEQFF; DNA: TGTGCCTGGAGTAAGGGCGGGAGCTCCTACAATGAGCAGTTCTTC
V: TRBV20-1; J: TRBJ2-1; size: .; D: .; CDR3: CSASRRVGDNEQFF; DNA: TGCAGTGCTAGCCGGAGAGTGGGAGACAATGAGCAGTTCTTC
V: TRBV21-1; J: TRBJ2-7; size: .; D: .; CDR3: CASALLGTKLFEQYF; DNA: TGTGCCAGTGCCCTACTGGGGACTAAGCTTTTCGAGCAGTACTTC
V: TRBV30; J: TRBJ2-3; size: .; D: TRBD1; CDR3: CAGSTGGFTDTQYF; DNA: TGTGCCGGAAGTACAGGGGGCTTTACAGATACGCAGTATTTT
V: TRBV3-1; J: TRBJ1-1; size: .; D: .; CDR3: CASSQEASTEAFF; DNA: TGTGCCAGCAGCCAAGAAGCGAGCACTGAAGCTTTCTTT
V: TRBV19; J: TRBJ2-5; size: .; D: .; CDR3: CASSIFREEETQYF; DNA: TGTGCCAGTAGTATCTTTCGGGAAGAAGAGACCCAGTACTTC
V: TRBV7-9; J: TRBJ2-1; size: .; D: TRBD1; CDR3: CASSLALQGLQFF; DNA: TGTGCCAGCAGCTTAGCCCTACAGGGGTTACAGTTCTTC
V: TRBV5-4; J: TRBJ2-3; size: .; D: .; CDR3: CASSPTAVTGEDTQYF; DNA: TGTGCCAGCAGCCCAACGGCGGTTACAGGAGAAGATACGCAGTATTTT
V: TRBV20-1; J: TRBJ2-1; size: .; D: .; CDR3: CSARAPDSSYNEQFF; DNA: TGCAGTGCTAGAGCGCCCGACAGCTCCTACAATGAGCAGTTCTTC
V: TRBV27; J: TRBJ2-7; size: .; D: TRBD2; CDR3: CASSSGAGEYEQYF; DNA: TGTGCCAGCAGTTCTGGGGCGGGAGAGTACGAGCAGTACTTC
V: TRBV9; J: TRBJ2-3; size: .; D: .; CDR3: CASSVGDTDTQYF; DNA: TGTGCCAGCAGCGTAGGGGACACAGATACGCAGTATTTT
V: TRBV20-1; J: TRBJ2-1; size: .; D: .; CDR3: CSARDRGGTNPPYNEQFF; DNA: TGCAGTGCTAGAGATCGAGGGGGGACTAACCCCCCCTACAATGAGCAGTTCTTC
V: TRBV6-5; J: TRBJ2-3; size: .; D: TRBD1; CDR3: CASSYPGARGNEDTQYF; DNA: TGTGCCAGCAGTTACCCCGGAGCCAGGGGGAACGAGGATACGCAGTATTTT
V: TRBV5-1; J: TRBJ2-5; size: once; D: .; CDR3: CASFGDTKTQYF; DNA: TGCGCCAGCTTTGGGGACACAAAGACCCAGTACTTC
V: TRBV19; J: TRBJ2-7; size: .; D: .; CDR3: CASTGNSYEQYF; DNA: TGTGCCAGTACAGGGAATTCCTACGAGCAGTACTTC
V: TRBV29-1; J: TRBJ2-2; size: .; D: .; CDR3: CSVEEGDTHTGELFF; DNA: TGCAGCGTTGAAGAGGGAGACACCCACACCGGGGAGCTGTTTTTT
V: TRBV4-1; J: TRBJ2-7; size: .; D: .; CDR3: CASSQGPEGGPSYEQYF; DNA: TGCGCCAGCAGCCAAGGTCCGGAGGGCGGGCCCTCCTACGAGCAGTACTTC
V: TRBV29-1; J: TRBJ2-2; size: .; D: .; CDR3: CSVIGLDGELFF; DNA: TGCAGCGTTATTGGCTTAGACGGGGAGCTGTTTTTT
V: TRBV29-1; J: TRBJ1-1; size: .; D: .; CDR3: CSAVGVMNRRSEAFF; DNA: TGCAGCGCCGTTGGGGTTATGAATCGAAGGTCTGAAGCTTTCTTT
V: TRBV27; J: TRBJ2-5; size: .; D: .; CDR3: CASSPGDTETQYF; DNA: TGTGCCAGCAGTCCCGGGGACACTGAGACCCAGTACTTC
V: TRBV20-1; J: TRBJ2-1; size: .; D: TRBD2; CDR3: CSAKLAGGDEQFF; DNA: TGCAGTGCTAAACTAGCGGGAGGGGATGAGCAGTTCTTC
V: TRBV6-6; J: TRBJ1-1; size: .; D: TRBD1; CDR3: CASTYWTGEYTEAFF; DNA: TGTGCCAGCACCTACTGGACAGGGGAGTACACTGAAGCTTTCTTT
V: TRBV18; J: TRBJ1-1; size: once; D: .; CDR3: CASSPGTGTEAFF; DNA: TGTGCCAGCTCACCAGGCACGGGGACTGAAGCTTTCTTT
V: TRBV12-3/TRBV12-4; J: TRBJ1-1; size: .; D: .; CDR3: CASSFQAGANTEAFF; DNA: TGTGCCAGCAGTTTTCAGGCAGGGGCGAACACTGAAGCTTTCTTT